The clone carrying this T cell receptor (beta chain) was seen at least ten times. What it binds is unknown. V was cut by 0 bases and J by 2 bases, with 11 bases left in between. In germline, CDR1 is MNHNY, CDR2 SVGAGI (reference sequence). The length of the CDR3 is 16 residues. These data belong to a study of early T cells in non-severe SARS-CoV-2 infection. Study details: Sequencing of bulk RNA from unsorted whole blood was done, without chain pairing.

General study findings and limits: Private and CD4 specificities were missed by VDJdb matching, skewed to anti-spike CD8.

Individual cDNA molecules each received unique molecular identifiers attached to them. MiXCR was run by TCRdb on the 5' RACE reads, yielding one entry per CDR3 protein. Among 90,000 to 100,000 distinct CDR3 sequences, around 13% were seen once, and the ten largest hold around 2.4%. V gene TRBV6-6 combines with J gene TRBJ1-5; tentatively, D is TRBD1 (5 bases). The sequenced material came from whole blood. The sequence came from an adult who was a healthcare worker with PCR-confirmed SARS-CoV-2 infection or an uninfected control (not recorded which). The CDR3 sequence is CASSYSTLGGNQPQHF. The CDR3 nucleotides read TGTGCCAGCAGTTACTCAACTTTGGGGGGCAATCAGCCCCAGCATTTT.